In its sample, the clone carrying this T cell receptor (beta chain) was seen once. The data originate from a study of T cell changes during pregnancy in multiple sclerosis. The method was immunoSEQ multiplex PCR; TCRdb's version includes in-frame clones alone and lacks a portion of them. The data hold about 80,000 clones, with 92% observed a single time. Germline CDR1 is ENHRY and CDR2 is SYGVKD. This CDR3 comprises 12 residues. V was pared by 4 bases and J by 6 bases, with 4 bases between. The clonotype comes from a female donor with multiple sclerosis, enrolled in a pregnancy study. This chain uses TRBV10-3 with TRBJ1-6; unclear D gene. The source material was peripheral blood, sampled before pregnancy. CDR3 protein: CAISAFNSPLHF. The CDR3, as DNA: TGTGCCATCAGTGCCTTTAATTCACCCCTCCACTTT.